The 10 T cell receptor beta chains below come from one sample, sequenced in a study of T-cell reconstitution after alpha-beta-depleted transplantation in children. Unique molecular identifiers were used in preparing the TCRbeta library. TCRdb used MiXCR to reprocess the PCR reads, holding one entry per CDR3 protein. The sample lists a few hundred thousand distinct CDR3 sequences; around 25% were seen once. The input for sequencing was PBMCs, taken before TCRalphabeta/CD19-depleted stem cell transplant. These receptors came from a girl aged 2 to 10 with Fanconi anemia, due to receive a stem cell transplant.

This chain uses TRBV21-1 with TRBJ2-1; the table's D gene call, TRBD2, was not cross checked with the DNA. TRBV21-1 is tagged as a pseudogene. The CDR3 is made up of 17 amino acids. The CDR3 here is CASSSPSREGSDNEQFF. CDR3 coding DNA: TGTGCCAGCAGCAGTCCCTCTAGGGAGGGGAGCGACAATGAGCAGTTCTTC.

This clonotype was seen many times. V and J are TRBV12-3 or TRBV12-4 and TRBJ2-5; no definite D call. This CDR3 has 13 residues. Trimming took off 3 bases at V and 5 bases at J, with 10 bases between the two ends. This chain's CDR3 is CASSFPLGETQYF. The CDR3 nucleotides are TGTGCCAGCAGTTTCCCTCTCGGGGAGACCCAGTACTTC.

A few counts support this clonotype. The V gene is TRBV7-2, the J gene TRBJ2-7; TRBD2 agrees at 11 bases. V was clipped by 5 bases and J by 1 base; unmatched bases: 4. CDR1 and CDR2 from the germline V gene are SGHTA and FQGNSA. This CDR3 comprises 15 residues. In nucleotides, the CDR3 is TGTGCCAGCAGCCGGACTAGCGGGCATTCCTACGAGCAGTACTTC. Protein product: CASSRTSGHSYEQYF.

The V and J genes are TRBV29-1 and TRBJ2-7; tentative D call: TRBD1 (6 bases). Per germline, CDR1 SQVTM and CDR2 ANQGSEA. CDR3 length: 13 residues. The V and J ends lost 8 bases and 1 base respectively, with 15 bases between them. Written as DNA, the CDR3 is TGCAGCATTCGGACAGTTGAGTCCTACGAGCAGTACTTC. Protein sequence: CSIRTVESYEQYF.

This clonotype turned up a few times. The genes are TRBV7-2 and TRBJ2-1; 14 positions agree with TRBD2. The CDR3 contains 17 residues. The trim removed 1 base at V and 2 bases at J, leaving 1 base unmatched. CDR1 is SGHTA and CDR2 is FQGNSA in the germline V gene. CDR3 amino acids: CASSLVGLAGAYNEQFF. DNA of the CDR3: TGTGCCAGCAGCTTAGTGGGACTAGCGGGGGCCTACAATGAGCAGTTCTTC.

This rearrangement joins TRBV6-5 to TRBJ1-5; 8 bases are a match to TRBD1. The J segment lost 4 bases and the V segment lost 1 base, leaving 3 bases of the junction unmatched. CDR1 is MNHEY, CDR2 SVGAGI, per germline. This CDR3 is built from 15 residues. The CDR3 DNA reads TGTGCCAGCAGTTACTGGACAGGGCTAAATCAGCCCCAGCATTTT. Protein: CASSYWTGLNQPQHF.

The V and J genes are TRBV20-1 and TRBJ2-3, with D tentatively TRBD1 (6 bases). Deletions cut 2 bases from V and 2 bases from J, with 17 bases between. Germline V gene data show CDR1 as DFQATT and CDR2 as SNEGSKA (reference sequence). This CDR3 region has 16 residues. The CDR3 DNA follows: TGCAGTGCTAGATTTTACAGGGTGACACACACAGATACGCAGTATTTT. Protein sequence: CSARFYRVTHTDTQYF.

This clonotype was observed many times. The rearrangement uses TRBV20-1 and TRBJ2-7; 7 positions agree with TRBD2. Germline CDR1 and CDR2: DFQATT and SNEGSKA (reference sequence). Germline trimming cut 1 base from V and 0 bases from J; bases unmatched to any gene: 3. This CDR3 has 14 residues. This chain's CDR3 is CSARGDYSSYEQYF. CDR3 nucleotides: TGCAGTGCTAGAGGGGACTACAGCTCCTACGAGCAGTACTTC.

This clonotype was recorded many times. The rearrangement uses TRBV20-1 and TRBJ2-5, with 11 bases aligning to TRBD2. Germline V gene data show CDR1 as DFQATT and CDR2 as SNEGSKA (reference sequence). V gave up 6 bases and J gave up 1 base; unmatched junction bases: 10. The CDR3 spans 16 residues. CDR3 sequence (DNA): TGCAGTGCCCCCGACGTAGCGGGGGGGCTCCAAGAGACCCAGTACTTC. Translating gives CSAPDVAGGLQETQYF.

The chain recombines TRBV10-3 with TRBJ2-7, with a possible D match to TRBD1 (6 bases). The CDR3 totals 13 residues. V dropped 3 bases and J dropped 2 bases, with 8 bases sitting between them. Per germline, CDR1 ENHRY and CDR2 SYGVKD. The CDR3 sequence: CAISDRGAYEQYF. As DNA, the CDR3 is TGTGCCATCAGTGACAGGGGAGCCTACGAGCAGTACTTC.